This T cell receptor (beta chain) was profiled in a study of T cell repertoires in cytomegalovirus infection. As for the study in general: Public TCR beta signatures indicated both CMV infection and matching HLA type. Regarding the study as a whole: CMV-specific TCR beta clonotypes restricted by HLA-C dominated the ex vivo response. Cumulative public TCR beta family frequency identified carriers of CMV plus the relevant HLA.

TCRdb ran MiXCR on the reads and lists one entry per CDR3 protein. Among approximately 500,000 distinct CDR3 sequences listed, 16% were seen once. This clonotype was detected many times. Its target is unknown. Germline-derived CDR1 and CDR2 are MNHEY and SVGAGI. CDR3 length equals 14 residues. V was pared by 2 bases and J by 7 bases, with 12 bases between. What was sequenced was CD8+ T cells from PBMCs. The sequence was obtained from a human donor in good health (CMV status not recorded). Some clones in this sample may be carry-over from other donors' samples. The gene calls are TRBV6-5 and TRBJ1-5; D not certain. This CDR3 reads CASSYEGVGQPQHF. In DNA form, the CDR3 reads TGTGCCAGCAGTTACGAGGGAGTTGGACAGCCCCAGCATTTT.